The present T cell receptor (beta chain) was sequenced within a study of T cells after yellow fever vaccination. The wider study: SMART-Seq v4 Ultra Low Input handled preparation of low-cell-number fractions. Notes on the study in general: Abundant clonotypes from the bulk population could have been carried over as contaminants into FACS-sorted repertoires. Post-booster repertoires again held most primary-vaccination clones (just under 97% CD4, roughly 89% CD8).

The V gene's germline CDR1 is SGHTA and CDR2 FQGNSA. Trimming took 7 bases from V and 2 from J; bases not matched to a gene: 8. This CDR3 region has 16 residues. In making TCR cDNA, 5'RACE template switching added a universal primer site and UMIs to it. TCRdb re-called the 5' RACE reads with MiXCR, one entry per CDR3 protein. The sample lists 450,000 to 550,000 distinct CDR3 sequences, around a fifth occurring once. In the case of this clonotype: Antigen: not known.

This TCR was recovered from a young man who received the YFV17D yellow fever vaccine. Sequencing used PBMCs, obtained roughly 23 days after the first yellow fever vaccination. The chain couples TRBV7-2 to TRBJ2-5, with TRBD2 identical over 12 bases. The chain's CDR3 is CASNPTSGGQQETQYF. The CDR3 DNA is TGTGCCAGCAACCCAACTAGCGGGGGGCAACAAGAGACCCAGTACTTC. Full variable domain (rest looked up from reference TRBV7-2 and TRBJ2-5): GAGVSQSPSNKVTEKGKDVELRCDPISGHTALYWYRQSLGQGLEFLIYFQGNSAPDKSGLPSDRFSAERTGGSVSTLTIQRTQQEDSAVYLCASNPTSGGQQETQYFGPGTRLLVL.